This T cell receptor (beta chain) came from a study of identical twins. General study points: Cross-sectional statistical analysis was relied on for the conclusions, without the same donors being followed.

TCRdb redid the calling of the 5' RACE reads with MiXCR, one entry per CDR3 protein. The sample contains around 690,000 distinct CDR3 sequences, around 21% of which appear only once. About this clonotype: Its target is unknown.

Germline CDR1 and CDR2: MNHEY and SVGAGI. The V and J ends lost 2 bases and 6 bases respectively, with 12 bases between them. The CDR3 totals 14 residues. These data were likewise used in another study, on T cells expressing NK-cell markers. From that paper: Several experiments added an anti-gamma-delta TCR antibody to sort only alpha-beta TCR T cells. These clonotypes, the leaders elsewhere, also led the CD3+CD56-NKG2C+ fraction in a handful of donors.

The specimen sequenced was PBMCs. The J gene is TRBJ2-3, the V gene TRBV6-5; D not resolved. The receptor's source is a woman aged 18-35 years in good health. The DNA of the CDR3 is TGTGCCAGCAGTTACGCAGGCTCCACCGATACGCAGTATTTT. This encodes CASSYAGSTDTQYF.